This is a list of T cell receptor beta chains from one sample in a study of CD8+ T cells in alopecia areata. Clones were read by immunoSEQ multiplex PCR, and TCRdb kept only the in-frame ones, dropping some. The sample lists 110,000 or so clones; roughly 63% were seen once. The source material was CD8+ T cells sorted from blood, sampled at week 4, from a patient treated with tofacitinib. All receptors come from a human donor with alopecia areata. Each CDR3 is given with its conserved first and last residue. Fields, in order: V gene, D gene, clone size, J gene, CDR3 DNA, CDR3 protein. A D gene is named only where the DNA matches it firmly. Only some rows state a clone size, as once, few, many or a class for expanded clones.

TRBV27	TRBD1	NA	TRBJ1-2	TGTGCCAGCAGAACCGACAGGGGGAGGCACTATGGCTACACCTTC	CASRTDRGRHYGYTF
TRBV4-1	NA	NA	TRBJ1-2	TGCGCCAGCAGCCAAGTCGGAAACCCCCGAGGGTACACCTTC	CASSQVGNPRGYTF
TRBV4-3	NA	once	TRBJ2-1	TGCGCCAGCAGCCAATCGGCCGGGGCCTACAATGAGCAGTTCTTC	CASSQSAGAYNEQFF
TRBV30	NA	NA	TRBJ1-5	TGTGCCTGGACGGACGGCAATCAGCCCCAGCATTTT	CAWTDGNQPQHF
TRBV4-1	NA	NA	TRBJ2-5	TGCGCCAGCAGCCACAACGAGGGGGGCGCGCCAGAGACCCAGTACTTC	CASSHNEGGAPETQYF
TRBV27	NA	NA	TRBJ2-6	TGTGCCAGCAGTTTAACCCCCCAATCTGGGGCCAACGTCCTGACTTTC	CASSLTPQSGANVLTF
TRBV9	NA	once	TRBJ2-3	TGTGCCAGCAGTTCCTCGGATACGCAGTATTTT	CASSSSDTQYF
TRBV19	NA	NA	TRBJ2-1	TGTGCCAGTAGTGCTGACAGTTACAATGAGCAGTTCTTC	CASSADSYNEQFF
TRBV29-1	NA	few	TRBJ2-3	TGCAGCTCGCCTTACACCACAGATACGCAGTATTTT	CSSPYTTDTQYF
TRBV9	TRBD2	NA	TRBJ2-3	TGTGCCAGCAGCTCTAGCGGGGCTACAGATACGCAGTATTTT	CASSSSGATDTQYF
TRBV5-1	TRBD1	NA	TRBJ2-7	TGCGCCAGCAGCGCGGGGACAGGGGCCTACGAGCAGTACTTC	CASSAGTGAYEQYF
TRBV7-2	TRBD1	NA	TRBJ1-2	TGTGCCAGCAGCCCTGGGGCAGGGGGTACCTATGGCTACACCTTC	CASSPGAGGTYGYTF
TRBV4-1	TRBD1	NA	TRBJ1-2	TGCGCCAGCAGCCAAGATCAAGGACAGGGGGCTGATGGCTACACCTTC	CASSQDQGQGADGYTF
TRBV11-2	TRBD1	NA	TRBJ1-6	TGTGCCAGCAGCGGGGGACAGGGGGAATATAATTCACCCCTCCACTTT	CASSGGQGEYNSPLHF
TRBV30	NA	NA	TRBJ2-7	TGTGCCTGGAGTGCTGCGGATTACGAGCAGTACTTC	CAWSAADYEQYF
TRBV6-4	TRBD2	NA	TRBJ2-3	TGTGCCAGCAGTCTGAGCGGGGGGAGCACAGATACGCAGTATTTT	CASSLSGGSTDTQYF
TRBV7-9	NA	once	TRBJ1-2	TGTGCCAGCAGCTTCGCCATCGAGGGCTATGGCTACACCTTC	CASSFAIEGYGYTF
TRBV30	NA	NA	TRBJ2-1	TGTGCCTGGAGTACGGGTAGTAGCGATGAGCAGTTCTTC	CAWSTGSSDEQFF
TRBV29-1	TRBD2	NA	TRBJ2-1	TGCAGCGTAGAAGGGACTAGCGGGGCAACATACAATGAGCAGTTCTTC	CSVEGTSGATYNEQFF
TRBV25-1	TRBD2	once	TRBJ2-1	TGTGCCAGCAGAGGTATCGGGGGGGCCAATGAGCAGTTCTTC	CASRGIGGANEQFF
TRBV6-5	TRBD1	NA	TRBJ1-1	TGTGCCAGCAGTTACCCGACAGGGGCGGCTTTCTTT	CASSYPTGAAFF
TRBV7-2	NA	NA	TRBJ2-2	TGTGCCAGCAGCTTAGAATCCCCCGGGGAGCTGTTTTTT	CASSLESPGELFF
TRBV30	TRBD2	NA	TRBJ2-7	TGTGCTTACCAACCGGGACTAGCATCCGAGCAGTACTTC	CAYQPGLASEQYF
TRBV27	NA	NA	TRBJ1-5	NA	CASSSSGAQPQHF
TRBV30	TRBD1	once	TRBJ2-7	TGTGCCTGGAGACCCGGACAGGGGCCCTACGAGCAGTACTTC	CAWRPGQGPYEQYF
TRBV14	NA	few	TRBJ2-5	TGTGCCAGCAGCCAAAACCTCCAAGAGACCCAGTACTTC	CASSQNLQETQYF
TRBV30	TRBD2	NA	TRBJ2-7	TGTGCCTGGAGTGTAGCTAGCGGTTCCTACGAGCAGTACTTC	CAWSVASGSYEQYF
TRBV6-5	NA	NA	TRBJ2-5	TGTGCCAGCAGTTACTCGTCGGGGGGCCGTGAGACCCAGTACTTC	CASSYSSGGRETQYF
TRBV27	NA	NA	TRBJ2-6	TGTGCCAGCAGTTTATCCCCTGGGGCCAACGTCCTGACTTTC	CASSLSPGANVLTF
TRBV29-1	NA	NA	TRBJ1-4	TGCAGCGTTACCCGACAGGATCAAACTAATGAAAAACTGTTTTTT	CSVTRQDQTNEKLFF
TRBV29-1	NA	NA	TRBJ2-1	TGCAGCGTTTCAGACGGAGTGAGCTCCTACAATGAGCAGTTCTTC	CSVSDGVSSYNEQFF
TRBV25-1	NA	few	TRBJ2-1	TGTGCCAGCAGTGTGGGCGGGGGCAGGATTGGAAATGAGCAGTTCTTC	CASSVGGGRIGNEQFF
TRBV30	NA	NA	TRBJ1-1	TGTGCCTGGAGTGTTCGATCGTTAAGTGAAGCTTTCTTT	CAWSVRSLSEAFF
TRBV30	TRBD1	NA	TRBJ1-2	TGTGCCTGCCGGCTTAGGACAGGGGACAACTATGGCTACACCTTC	CACRLRTGDNYGYTF
TRBV30	NA	few	TRBJ2-7	TGTGCCTGGAGTGTAGGGGGGCAGGGATCCGAGCAGTACTTC	CAWSVGGQGSEQYF
TRBV15	NA	NA	TRBJ2-7	TGTGCCACCAGCAATGAAGGGGGTTACGAGCAGTACTTC	CATSNEGGYEQYF
TRBV30	NA	NA	TRBJ1-1	TGTGCCTGGAGCGGACTTGGTGGCACTGAAGCTTTCTTT	CAWSGLGGTEAFF
TRBV6-1	NA	few	TRBJ2-7	TGTGCCAGCGGGCCGTGGGGCTACGAGCAGTACTTC	CASGPWGYEQYF
TRBV30	NA	NA	TRBJ2-1	TGTGCCTGGGCGGGGGCTTCCTACAATGAGCAGTTCTTC	CAWAGASYNEQFF
TRBV5-1	NA	NA	TRBJ2-3	TGCGCCAGCAGCCGTGGCTCCAGGGCAGATACGCAGTATTTT	CASSRGSRADTQYF
TRBV15	TRBD2	NA	TRBJ2-3	TGTGCCACCAGCAGTGGCGGGGGGGGAAACACAGATACGCAGTATTTT	CATSSGGGGNTDTQYF
TRBV15	TRBD1	NA	TRBJ2-1	TGTGCCACCAGCAGAGATACAGTGGGGACAGGGCGGTTCTTC	CATSRDTVGTGRFF
TRBV29-1	NA	once	TRBJ1-2	TGCAGCGTTGAACACCCAGGGCGCTATGGCTACACCTTC	CSVEHPGRYGYTF
TRBV14	NA	NA	TRBJ1-2	TGTGCCAGCAGCCAAGTCGGGCTAGGGGGCTACACCTTC	CASSQVGLGGYTF
TRBV19	TRBD2	NA	TRBJ2-1	TGTGCCACCACCGGGACTAGGGCGAATGAGCAGTTCTTC	CATTGTRANEQFF
TRBV30	NA	NA	TRBJ2-3	TGTGCCTGGAGTTTAAGCGGGCGGGGCACAGATACGCAGTATTTT	CAWSLSGRGTDTQYF
TRBV21-1	NA	few	TRBJ2-6	TGTGCCAGCAGCCAGACTAGCGGGGGGGCCTCTGGGGCCAACGTCCTGACTTTC	CASSQTSGGASGANVLTF
TRBV30	TRBD1	once	TRBJ2-1	TGTGCCTGGAACCAGGGGGTCGCCTACAATGAGCAGTTCTTC	CAWNQGVAYNEQFF
TRBV5-1	NA	few	TRBJ1-5	TGCGCCAGCAGCTTGGAGGCGGGTAACAATCAGCCCCAGCATTTT	CASSLEAGNNQPQHF
TRBV20-1	NA	NA	TRBJ1-3	TGCAGTGGGGTAACTGGAAACACCATATATTTT	CSGVTGNTIYF
TRBV10-3	NA	NA	TRBJ2-7	TGTGCCATCAGTTTCGGACAGACGCAGTACTTC	CAISFGQTQYF